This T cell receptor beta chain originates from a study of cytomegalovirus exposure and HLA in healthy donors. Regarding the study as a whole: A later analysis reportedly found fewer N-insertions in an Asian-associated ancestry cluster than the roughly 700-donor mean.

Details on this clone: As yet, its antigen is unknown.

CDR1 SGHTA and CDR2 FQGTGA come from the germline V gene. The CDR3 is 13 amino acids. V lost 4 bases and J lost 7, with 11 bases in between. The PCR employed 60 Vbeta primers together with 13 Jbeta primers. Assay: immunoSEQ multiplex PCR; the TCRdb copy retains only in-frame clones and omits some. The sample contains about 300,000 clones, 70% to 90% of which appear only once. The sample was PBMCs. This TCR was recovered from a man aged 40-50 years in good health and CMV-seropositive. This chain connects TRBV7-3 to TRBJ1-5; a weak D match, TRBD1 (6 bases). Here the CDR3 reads CASSSQGNQPQHF. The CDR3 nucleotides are TGTGCCAGCAGCTCACAGGGTAACCAGCCCCAGCATTTT. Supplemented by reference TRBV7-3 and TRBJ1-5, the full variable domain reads GAGVSQTPSNKVTEKGKYVELRCDPISGHTALYWYRQSLGQGPEFLIYFQGTGAADDSGLPNDRFFAVRPEGSVSTLKIQRTERGDSAVYLCASSSQGNQPQHFGDGTRLSIL.